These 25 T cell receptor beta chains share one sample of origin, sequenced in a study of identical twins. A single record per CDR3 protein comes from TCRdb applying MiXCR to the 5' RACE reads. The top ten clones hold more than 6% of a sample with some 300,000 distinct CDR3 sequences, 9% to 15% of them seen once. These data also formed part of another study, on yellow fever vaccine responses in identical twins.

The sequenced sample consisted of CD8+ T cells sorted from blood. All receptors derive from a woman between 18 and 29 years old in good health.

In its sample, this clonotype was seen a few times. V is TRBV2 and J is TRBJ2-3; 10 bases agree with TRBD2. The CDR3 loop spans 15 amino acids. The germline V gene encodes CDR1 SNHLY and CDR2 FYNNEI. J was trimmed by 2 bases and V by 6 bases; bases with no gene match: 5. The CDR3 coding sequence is TGTGCCAGCAGGCCGGGACTAGCGCTCACAGATACGCAGTATTTT. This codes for CASRPGLALTDTQYF.

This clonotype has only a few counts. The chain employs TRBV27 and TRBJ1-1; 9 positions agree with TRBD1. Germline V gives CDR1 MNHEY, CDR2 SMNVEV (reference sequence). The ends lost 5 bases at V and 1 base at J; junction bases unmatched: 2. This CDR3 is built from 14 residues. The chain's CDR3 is CASSGTGPNTEAFF. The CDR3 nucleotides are TGTGCCAGCAGTGGGACAGGGCCGAACACTGAAGCTTTCTTT.

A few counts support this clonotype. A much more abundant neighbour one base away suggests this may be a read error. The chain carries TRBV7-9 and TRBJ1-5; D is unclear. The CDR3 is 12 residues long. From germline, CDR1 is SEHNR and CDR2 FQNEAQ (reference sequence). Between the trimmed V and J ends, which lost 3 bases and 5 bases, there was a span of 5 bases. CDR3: CASSFGDQPQHF. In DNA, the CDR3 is TGTGCCAGCAGCTTTGGGGATCAGCCCCAGCATTTT.

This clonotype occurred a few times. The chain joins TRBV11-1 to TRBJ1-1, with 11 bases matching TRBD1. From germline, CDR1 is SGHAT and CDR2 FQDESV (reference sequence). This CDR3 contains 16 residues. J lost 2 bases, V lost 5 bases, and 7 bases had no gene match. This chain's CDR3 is CASSRTGGQYNTEAFF. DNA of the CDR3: TGTGCCAGCAGCCGGACAGGGGGCCAATACAACACTGAAGCTTTCTTT.

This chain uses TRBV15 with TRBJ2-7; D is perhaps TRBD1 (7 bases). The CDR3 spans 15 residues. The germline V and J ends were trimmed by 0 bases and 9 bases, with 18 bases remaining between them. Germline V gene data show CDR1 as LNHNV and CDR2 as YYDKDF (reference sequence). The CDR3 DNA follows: TGTGCCACCAGCAGAGATTATGACAGGGAGGATGTGCAGTACTTC. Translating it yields CATSRDYDREDVQYF.

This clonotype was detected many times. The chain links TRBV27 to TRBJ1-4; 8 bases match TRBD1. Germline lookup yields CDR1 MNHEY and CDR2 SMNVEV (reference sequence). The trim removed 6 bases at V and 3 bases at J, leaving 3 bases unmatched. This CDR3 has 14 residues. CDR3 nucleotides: TGTGCCAGCAGCCCGGACAGGGCTAATGAAAAACTGTTTTTT. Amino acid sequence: CASSPDRANEKLFF.

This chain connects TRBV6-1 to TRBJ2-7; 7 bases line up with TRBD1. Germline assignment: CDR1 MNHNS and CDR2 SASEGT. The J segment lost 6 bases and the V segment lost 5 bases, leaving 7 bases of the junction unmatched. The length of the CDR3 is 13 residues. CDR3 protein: CASSPRAGGEQYF. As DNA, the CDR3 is TGTGCCAGCAGTCCTCGGGCAGGGGGCGAGCAGTACTTC.

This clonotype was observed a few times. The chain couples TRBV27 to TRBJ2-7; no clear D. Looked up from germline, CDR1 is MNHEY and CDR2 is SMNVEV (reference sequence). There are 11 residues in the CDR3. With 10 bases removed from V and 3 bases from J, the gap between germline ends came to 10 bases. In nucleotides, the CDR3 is TGTGCCACACAAACCATCTACGAGCAGTACTTC. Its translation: CATQTIYEQYF.

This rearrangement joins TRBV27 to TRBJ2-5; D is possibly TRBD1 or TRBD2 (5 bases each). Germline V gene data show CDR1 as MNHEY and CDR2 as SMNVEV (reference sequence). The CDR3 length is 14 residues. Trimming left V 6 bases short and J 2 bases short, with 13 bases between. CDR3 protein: CASSPGTPQETQYF. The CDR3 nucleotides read TGTGCCAGCAGCCCCGGGACGCCACAAGAGACCCAGTACTTC.

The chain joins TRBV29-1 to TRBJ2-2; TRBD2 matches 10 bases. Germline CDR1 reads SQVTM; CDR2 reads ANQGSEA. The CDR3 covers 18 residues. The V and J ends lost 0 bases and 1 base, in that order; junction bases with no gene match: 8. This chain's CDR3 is CSVEDVELAGKNTGELFF. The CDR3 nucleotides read TGCAGCGTTGAAGATGTGGAACTAGCGGGGAAGAACACCGGGGAGCTGTTTTTT.

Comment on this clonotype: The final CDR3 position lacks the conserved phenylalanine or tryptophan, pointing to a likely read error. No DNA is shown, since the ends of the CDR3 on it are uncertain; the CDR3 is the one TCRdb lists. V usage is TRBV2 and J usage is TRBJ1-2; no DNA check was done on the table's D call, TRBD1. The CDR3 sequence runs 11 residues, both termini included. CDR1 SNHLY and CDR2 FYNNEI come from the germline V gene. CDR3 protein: CASSPKPQQGP.

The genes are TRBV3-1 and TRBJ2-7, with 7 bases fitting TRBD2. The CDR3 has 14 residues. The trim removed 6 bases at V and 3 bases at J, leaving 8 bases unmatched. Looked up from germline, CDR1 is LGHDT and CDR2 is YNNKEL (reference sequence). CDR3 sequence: CASSHGLVIYEQYF. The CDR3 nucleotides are TGTGCCAGCAGTCATGGACTAGTCATCTACGAGCAGTACTTC.

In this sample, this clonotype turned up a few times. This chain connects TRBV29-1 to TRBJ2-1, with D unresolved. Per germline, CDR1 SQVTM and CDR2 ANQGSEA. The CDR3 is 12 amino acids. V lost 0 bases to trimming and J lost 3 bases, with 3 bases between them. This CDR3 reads CSVEELYNEQFF. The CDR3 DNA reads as TGCAGCGTTGAAGAACTCTACAATGAGCAGTTCTTC.

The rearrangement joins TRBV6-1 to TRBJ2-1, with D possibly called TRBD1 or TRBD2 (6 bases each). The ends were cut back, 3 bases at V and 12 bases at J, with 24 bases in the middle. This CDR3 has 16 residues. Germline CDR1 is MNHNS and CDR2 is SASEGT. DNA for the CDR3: TGTGCCAGCAGTGACCTGAGGGGGACTTGGATCGAAGGGCAGTTCTTC. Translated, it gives CASSDLRGTWIEGQFF.

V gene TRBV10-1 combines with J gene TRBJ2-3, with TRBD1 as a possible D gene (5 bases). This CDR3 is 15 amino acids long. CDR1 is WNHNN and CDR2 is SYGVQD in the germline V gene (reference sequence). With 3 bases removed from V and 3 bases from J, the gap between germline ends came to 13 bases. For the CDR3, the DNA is TGCGCCAGCAGTGATACTGACAGTGGGACAGATACGCAGTATTTT. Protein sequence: CASSDTDSGTDTQYF.

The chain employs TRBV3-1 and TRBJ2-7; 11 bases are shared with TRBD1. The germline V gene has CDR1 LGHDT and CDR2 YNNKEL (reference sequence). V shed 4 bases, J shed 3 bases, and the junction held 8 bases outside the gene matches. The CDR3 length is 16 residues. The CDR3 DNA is TGTGCCAGCAGCCCTCCGGACAGGGGGCGGATCTACGAGCAGTACTTC. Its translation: CASSPPDRGRIYEQYF.

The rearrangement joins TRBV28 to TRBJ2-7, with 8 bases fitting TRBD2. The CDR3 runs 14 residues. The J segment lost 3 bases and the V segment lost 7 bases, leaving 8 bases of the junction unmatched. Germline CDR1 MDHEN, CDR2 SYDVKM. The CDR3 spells CASNQAGELYEQYV. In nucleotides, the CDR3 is TGTGCCAGCAACCAAGCGGGGGAGCTCTACGAGCAGTACGTC.

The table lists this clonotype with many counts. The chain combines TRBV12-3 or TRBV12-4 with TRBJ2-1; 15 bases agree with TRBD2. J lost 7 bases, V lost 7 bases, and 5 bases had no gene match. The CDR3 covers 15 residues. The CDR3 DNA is TGTGCCAGCACCCCGGGACTAGCGGGAGGTAATGAGCAGTTCTTC. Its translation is CASTPGLAGGNEQFF.

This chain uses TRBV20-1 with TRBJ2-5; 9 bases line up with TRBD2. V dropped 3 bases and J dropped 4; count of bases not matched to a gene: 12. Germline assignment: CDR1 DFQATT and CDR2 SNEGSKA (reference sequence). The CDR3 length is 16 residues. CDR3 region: CSASERAAGGLETQYF. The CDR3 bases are TGCAGTGCTAGTGAACGGGCAGCGGGGGGCTTAGAGACCCAGTACTTC.

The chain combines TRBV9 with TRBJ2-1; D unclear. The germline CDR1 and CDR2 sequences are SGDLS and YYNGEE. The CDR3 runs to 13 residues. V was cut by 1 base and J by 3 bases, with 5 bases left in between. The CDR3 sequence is CASSVWDYNEQFF. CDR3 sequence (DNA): TGTGCCAGCAGCGTATGGGACTACAATGAGCAGTTCTTC. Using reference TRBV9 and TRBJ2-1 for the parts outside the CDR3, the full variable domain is DSGVTQTPKHLITATGQRVTLRCSPRSGDLSVYWYQQSLDQGLQFLIQYYNGEERAKGNILERFSAQQFPDLHSELNLSSLELGDSALYFCASSVWDYNEQFFGPGTRLTVL.

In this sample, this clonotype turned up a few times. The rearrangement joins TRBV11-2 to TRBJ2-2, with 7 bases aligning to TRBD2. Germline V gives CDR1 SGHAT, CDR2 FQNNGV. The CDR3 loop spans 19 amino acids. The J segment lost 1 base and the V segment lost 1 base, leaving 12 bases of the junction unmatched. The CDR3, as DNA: TGTGCCAGCAGCTTAGTATGGCAATTGGGCGGGAGGAACACCGGGGAGCTGTTTTTT. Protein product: CASSLVWQLGGRNTGELFF.

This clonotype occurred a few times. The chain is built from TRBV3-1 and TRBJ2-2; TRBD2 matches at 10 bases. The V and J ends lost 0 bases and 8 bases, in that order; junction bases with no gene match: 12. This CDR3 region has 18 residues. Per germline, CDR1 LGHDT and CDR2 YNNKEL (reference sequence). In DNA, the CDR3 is TGTGCCAGCAGCCAAGATCTCGGGCTAGCGGGAGCTGGAGGGGAGCTGTTTTTT. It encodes CASSQDLGLAGAGGELFF.

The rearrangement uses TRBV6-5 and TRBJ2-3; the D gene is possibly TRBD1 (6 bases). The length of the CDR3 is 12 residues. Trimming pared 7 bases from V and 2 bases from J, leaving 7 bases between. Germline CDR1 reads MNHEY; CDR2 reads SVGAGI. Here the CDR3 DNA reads TGTGCCAGCAAGGGACACACAGATACGCAGTATTTT. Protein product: CASKGHTDTQYF.

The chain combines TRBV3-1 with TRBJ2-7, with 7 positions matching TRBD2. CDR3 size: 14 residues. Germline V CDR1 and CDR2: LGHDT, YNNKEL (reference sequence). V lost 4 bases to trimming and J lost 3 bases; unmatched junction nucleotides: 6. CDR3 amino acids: CASSRRASGYEQYF. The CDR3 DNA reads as TGTGCCAGCAGCCGCAGGGCTAGCGGCTACGAGCAGTACTTC.

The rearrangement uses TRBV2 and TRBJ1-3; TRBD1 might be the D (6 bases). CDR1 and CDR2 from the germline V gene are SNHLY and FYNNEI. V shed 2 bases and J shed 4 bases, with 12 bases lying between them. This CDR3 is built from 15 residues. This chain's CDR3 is CASSESEGDGNTIYF. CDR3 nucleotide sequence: TGTGCCAGCAGTGAAAGTGAGGGGGACGGAAACACCATATATTTT.